These T cell receptor beta chains were read from a single sample in a study of blood T cell repertoires in COVID-19. Assay used: immunoSEQ multiplex PCR; TCRdb lists only in-frame clones, some missing. The sample shows about 160,000 clones, about four fifths of them seen only once. Input material: PBMCs or T cells enriched from blood (not recorded which). The receptors shown here come from a woman aged 60-75 years who had recovered from COVID-19. The CDR3 runs from the conserved cysteine through the conserved F or W. Each record gives: J gene, V gene, CDR3 protein.

J: TRBJ1-2
V: TRBV6-2/TRBV6-3
CDR3: CASSLSGNYGYTF

J: TRBJ2-3
V: TRBV5-4
CDR3: CASSLSHTDTQYF

J: TRBJ2-3
V: TRBV3-1/TRBV3-2
CDR3: CASSQESPFTQYF

J: TRBJ1-5
V: TRBV28
CDR3: CASSLARQGLSAQPQHF

J: TRBJ1-3
V: TRBV10-1
CDR3: CASSEYRRRTADTIYF

J: TRBJ2-2
V: TRBV11-3
CDR3: CASNWGDGELFF

J: TRBJ1-2
V: TRBV6-5
CDR3: CASTLKGDLTPGYTF

J: TRBJ2-7
V: TRBV5-1
CDR3: CASSFFPGPYEQYF

J: TRBJ2-1
V: TRBV6-5
CDR3: CASSNRYNEQFF

J: TRBJ2-1
V: TRBV18
CDR3: CASSREAGGRNNEQFF

J: TRBJ2-7
V: TRBV10-3
CDR3: CAISAEGGPYEQYF

J: TRBJ1-1
V: TRBV5-1
CDR3: CASSLGTGTGNTEAFF

J: TRBJ1-1
V: TRBV29-1
CDR3: CSVEGQGATEAFF

J: TRBJ2-7
V: TRBV7-6
CDR3: CASSHGQDYEQYF

J: TRBJ2-2
V: TRBV3-1/TRBV3-2
CDR3: CASSQDFAGGTGELFF

J: TRBJ2-2
V: TRBV5-5
CDR3: CASSLASPTGELFF

J: TRBJ2-1
V: TRBV19
CDR3: CASSRTGDSYNEQFF

J: TRBJ2-3
V: TRBV9
CDR3: CASSVDLAGGPDTQYF

J: TRBJ2-7
V: TRBV5-6
CDR3: CASSHAGYEQYF

J: TRBJ1-2
V: TRBV19
CDR3: CASSQPGQTNYGYTF

J: TRBJ1-1
V: TRBV7-9
CDR3: CASSLRGGSEAFF

J: TRBJ2-7
V: TRBV5-5
CDR3: CASSFYSYEQYF

J: TRBJ1-1
V: TRBV6-5
CDR3: CASSYFFQGSNTEAFF

J: TRBJ1-2
V: TRBV5-1
CDR3: CASRLTGGSGYGYTF

J: TRBJ1-1
V: TRBV29-1
CDR3: CSVPAGGGTEAFF

J: TRBJ2-1
V: TRBV5-4
CDR3: CASSLTPNYNEQFF

J: TRBJ2-2
V: TRBV23-1
CDR3: CASSPKDRGRITGELFF

J: TRBJ1-2
V: TRBV29-1
CDR3: CSVEDGGGDYGYTF

J: TRBJ2-1
V: TRBV24-1
CDR3: CATSVKQGAYNEQFF

J: TRBJ1-2
V: TRBV18
CDR3: CASSKETGIPLGYTF

J: TRBJ1-2
V: TRBV10-3
CDR3: CAIGTGTGIYGYTF

J: TRBJ1-1
V: TRBV9
CDR3: CASSLHGNTEAFF

J: TRBJ2-3
V: TRBV5-1
CDR3: CASSPVGQGSGDTQYF

J: TRBJ2-7
V: TRBV18
CDR3: CASSPRIGQNYEQYF

J: TRBJ2-5
V: TRBV7-2
CDR3: CASSTWTGGETQYF

J: TRBJ2-7
V: TRBV18
CDR3: CASSPGGKNEQYF

J: TRBJ2-7
V: TRBV2
CDR3: CASSELQGGYYEQYF

J: TRBJ1-5
V: TRBV5-5
CDR3: CASSLTGGVQPQHF

J: TRBJ2-7
V: TRBV19
CDR3: CASSIEGAAPSYEQYF

J: TRBJ2-7
V: TRBV12-3/TRBV12-4
CDR3: CASSFGGYEQYF

J: TRBJ2-7
V: TRBV7-2
CDR3: CASSGQRGPTYEQYF

J: TRBJ1-6
V: TRBV5-1
CDR3: CASSLNSQGARSPLHF

J: TRBJ2-5
V: TRBV5-3
CDR3: CARSLGLEETQYF

J: TRBJ1-5
V: TRBV30
CDR3: CAWSVGSGTASNQPQHF

J: TRBJ1-4
V: TRBV5-1
CDR3: CASSLDWRGGEKLFF

J: TRBJ1-4
V: TRBV18
CDR3: CASSSSGAPNEKLFF